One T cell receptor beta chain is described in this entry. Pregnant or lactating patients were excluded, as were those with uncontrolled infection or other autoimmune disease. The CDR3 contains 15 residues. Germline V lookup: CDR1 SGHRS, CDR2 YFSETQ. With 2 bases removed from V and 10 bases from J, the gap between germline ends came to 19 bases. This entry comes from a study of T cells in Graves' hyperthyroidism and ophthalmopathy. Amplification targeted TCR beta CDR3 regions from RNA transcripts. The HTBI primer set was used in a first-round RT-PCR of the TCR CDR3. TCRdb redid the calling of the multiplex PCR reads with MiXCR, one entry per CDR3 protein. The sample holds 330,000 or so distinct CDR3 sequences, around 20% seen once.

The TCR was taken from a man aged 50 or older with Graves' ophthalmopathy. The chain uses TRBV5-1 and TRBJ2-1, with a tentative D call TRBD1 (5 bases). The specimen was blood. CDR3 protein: CASSFGAGLSREQFF. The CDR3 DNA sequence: TGCGCCAGCAGCTTTGGGGCAGGTCTAAGCCGGGAGCAGTTCTTC.